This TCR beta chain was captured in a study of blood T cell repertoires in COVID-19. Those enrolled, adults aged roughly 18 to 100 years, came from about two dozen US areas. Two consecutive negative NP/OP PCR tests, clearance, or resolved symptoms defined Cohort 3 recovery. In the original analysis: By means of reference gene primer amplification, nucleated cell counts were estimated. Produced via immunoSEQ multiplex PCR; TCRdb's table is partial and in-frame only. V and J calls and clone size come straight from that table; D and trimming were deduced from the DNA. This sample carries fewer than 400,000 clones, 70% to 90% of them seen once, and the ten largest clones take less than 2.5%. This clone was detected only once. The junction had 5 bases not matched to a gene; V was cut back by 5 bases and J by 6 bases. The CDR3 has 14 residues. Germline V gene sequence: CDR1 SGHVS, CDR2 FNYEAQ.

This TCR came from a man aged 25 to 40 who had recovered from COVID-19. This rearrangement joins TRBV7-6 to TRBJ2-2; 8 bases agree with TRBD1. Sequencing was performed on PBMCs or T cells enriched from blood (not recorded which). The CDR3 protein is CASSATGGAGELFF. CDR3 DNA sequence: TGTGCCAGCAGCGCTACAGGGGGTGCCGGGGAGCTGTTTTTT.